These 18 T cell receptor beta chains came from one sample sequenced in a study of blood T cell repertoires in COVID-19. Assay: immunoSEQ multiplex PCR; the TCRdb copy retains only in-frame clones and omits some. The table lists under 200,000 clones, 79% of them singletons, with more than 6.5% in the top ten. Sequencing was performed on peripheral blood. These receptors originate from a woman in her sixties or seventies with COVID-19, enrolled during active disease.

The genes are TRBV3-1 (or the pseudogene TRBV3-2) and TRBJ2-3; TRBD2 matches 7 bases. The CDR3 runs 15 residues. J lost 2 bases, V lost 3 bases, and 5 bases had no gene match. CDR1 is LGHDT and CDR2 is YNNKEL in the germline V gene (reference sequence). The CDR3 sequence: CASSHPSGFTDTQYF. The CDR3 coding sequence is TGTGCCAGCAGCCACCCTAGCGGCTTCACAGATACGCAGTATTTT.

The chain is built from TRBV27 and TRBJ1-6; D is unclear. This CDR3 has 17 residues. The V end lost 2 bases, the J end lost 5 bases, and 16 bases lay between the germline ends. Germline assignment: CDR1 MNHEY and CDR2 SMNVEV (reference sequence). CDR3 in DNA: TGTGCCAGCAGTTTAGGCGGCGGGTGGCGGCATAATTCACCCCTCCACTTT. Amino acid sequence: CASSLGGGWRHNSPLHF.

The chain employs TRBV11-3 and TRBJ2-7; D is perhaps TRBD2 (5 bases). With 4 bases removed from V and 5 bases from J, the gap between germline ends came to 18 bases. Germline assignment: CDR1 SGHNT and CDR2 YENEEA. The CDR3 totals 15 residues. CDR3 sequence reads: CASSSLRDSHHEQYF. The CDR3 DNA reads TGTGCCAGCAGCTCCCTTCGGGATAGCCACCACGAGCAGTACTTC.

The CDR3, as DNA: TGTGCCAGCAGTGGGCAGGGTGGCAATGAGCAGTTCTTC. Its translation is CASSGQGGNEQFF. The chain links TRBV6-4 to TRBJ2-1; possible D gene TRBD1, 5 bases. The CDR3 sequence is 13 residues long. Trimming took 4 bases from V and 6 from J, leaving 10 bases between them. Looked up from germline, CDR1 is MRHNA and CDR2 is SNTAGT.

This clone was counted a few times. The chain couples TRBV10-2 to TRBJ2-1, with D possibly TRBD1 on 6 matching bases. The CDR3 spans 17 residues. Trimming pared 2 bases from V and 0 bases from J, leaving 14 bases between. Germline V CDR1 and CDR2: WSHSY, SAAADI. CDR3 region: CASSEQGQFLSYNEQFF. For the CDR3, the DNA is TGCGCCAGCAGTGAGCAAGGACAGTTCCTCTCCTACAATGAGCAGTTCTTC.

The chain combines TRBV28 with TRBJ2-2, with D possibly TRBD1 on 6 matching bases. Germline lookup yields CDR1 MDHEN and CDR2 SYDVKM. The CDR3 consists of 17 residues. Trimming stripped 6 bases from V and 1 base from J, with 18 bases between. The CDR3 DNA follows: TGTGCCAGCAGCCGAGCACTGGACAGTGTGAACACCGGGGAGCTGTTTTTT. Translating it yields CASSRALDSVNTGELFF.

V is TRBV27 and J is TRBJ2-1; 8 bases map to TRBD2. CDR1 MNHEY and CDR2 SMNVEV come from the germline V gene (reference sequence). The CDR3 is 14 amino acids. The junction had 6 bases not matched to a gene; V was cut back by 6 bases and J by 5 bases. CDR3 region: CASRPTSAHNEQFF. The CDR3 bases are TGTGCCAGCAGACCGACTAGCGCGCACAATGAGCAGTTCTTC.

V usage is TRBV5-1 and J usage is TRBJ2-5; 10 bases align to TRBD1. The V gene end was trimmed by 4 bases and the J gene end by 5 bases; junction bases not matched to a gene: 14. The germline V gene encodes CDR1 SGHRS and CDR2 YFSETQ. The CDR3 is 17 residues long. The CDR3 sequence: CASSPLQGQGRGETQYF. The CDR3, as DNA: TGCGCCAGCAGCCCTTTGCAGGGACAGGGGCGAGGCGAGACCCAGTACTTC.

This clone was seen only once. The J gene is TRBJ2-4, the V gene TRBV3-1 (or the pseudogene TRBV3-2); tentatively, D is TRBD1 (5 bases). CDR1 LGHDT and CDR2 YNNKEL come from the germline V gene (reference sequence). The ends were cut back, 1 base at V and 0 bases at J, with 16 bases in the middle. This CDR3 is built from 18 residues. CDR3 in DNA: TGTGCCAGCAGCCAAGGGAAGCTGGGGCTCCTAGCCAAAAACATTCAGTACTTC. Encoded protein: CASSQGKLGLLAKNIQYF.

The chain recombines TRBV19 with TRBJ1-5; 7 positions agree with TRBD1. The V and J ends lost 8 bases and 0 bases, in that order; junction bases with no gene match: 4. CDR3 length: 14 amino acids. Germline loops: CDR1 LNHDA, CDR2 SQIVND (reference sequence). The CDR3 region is CASDGTASNQPQHF. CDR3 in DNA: TGTGCCAGTGATGGGACAGCTAGCAATCAGCCCCAGCATTTT.

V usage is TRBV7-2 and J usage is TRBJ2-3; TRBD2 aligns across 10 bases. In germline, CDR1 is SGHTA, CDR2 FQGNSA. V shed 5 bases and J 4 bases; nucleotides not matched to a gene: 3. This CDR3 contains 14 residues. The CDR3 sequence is CASSDGLAADTQYF. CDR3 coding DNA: TGTGCCAGCAGCGACGGACTAGCGGCAGATACGCAGTATTTT.

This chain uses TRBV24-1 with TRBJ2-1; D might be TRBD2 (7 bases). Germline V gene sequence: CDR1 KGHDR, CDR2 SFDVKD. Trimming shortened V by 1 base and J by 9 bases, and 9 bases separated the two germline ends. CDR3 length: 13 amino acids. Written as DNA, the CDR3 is TGTGCCACCAGTGATTTCGGGGGGCTTGAGCAGTTCTTC. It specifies CATSDFGGLEQFF.

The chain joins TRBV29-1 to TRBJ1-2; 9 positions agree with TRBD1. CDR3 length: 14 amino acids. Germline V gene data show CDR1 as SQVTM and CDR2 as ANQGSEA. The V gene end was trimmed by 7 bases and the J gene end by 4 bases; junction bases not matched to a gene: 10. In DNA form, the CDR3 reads TGCAGCGCCGCCTTCCCGGGACAGGGCTATGGCTACACCTTC. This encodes CSAAFPGQGYGYTF.

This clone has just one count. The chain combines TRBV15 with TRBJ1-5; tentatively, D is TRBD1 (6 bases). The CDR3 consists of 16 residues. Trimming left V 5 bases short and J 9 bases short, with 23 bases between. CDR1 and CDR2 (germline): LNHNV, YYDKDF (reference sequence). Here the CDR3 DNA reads TGTGCCACCAGCCGAATCCCGAGAGCAGGGGATCGGCCCCAGCATTTT. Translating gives CATSRIPRAGDRPQHF.

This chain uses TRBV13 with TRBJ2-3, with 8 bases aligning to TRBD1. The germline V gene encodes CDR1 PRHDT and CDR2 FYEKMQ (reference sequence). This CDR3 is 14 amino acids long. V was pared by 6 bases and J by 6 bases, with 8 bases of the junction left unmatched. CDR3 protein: CASSLDRAGDTQYF. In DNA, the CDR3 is TGTGCCAGCAGTTTGGACAGGGCGGGGGATACGCAGTATTTT. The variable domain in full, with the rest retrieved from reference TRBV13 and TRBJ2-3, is AAGVIQSPRHLIKEKRETATLKCYPIPRHDTVYWYQQGPGQDPQFLISFYEKMQSDKGSIPDRFSAQQFSDYHSELNMSSLELGDSALYFCASSLDRAGDTQYFGPGTRLTVL.

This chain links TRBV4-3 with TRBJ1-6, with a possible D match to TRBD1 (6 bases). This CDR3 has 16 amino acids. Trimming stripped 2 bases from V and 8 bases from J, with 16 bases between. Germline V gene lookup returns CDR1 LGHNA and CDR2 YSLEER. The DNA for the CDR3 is TGCGCCAGCAGCCAAACCCGGGGAGGGGGGTATTCACCCCTCCACTTT. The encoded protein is CASSQTRGGGYSPLHF.

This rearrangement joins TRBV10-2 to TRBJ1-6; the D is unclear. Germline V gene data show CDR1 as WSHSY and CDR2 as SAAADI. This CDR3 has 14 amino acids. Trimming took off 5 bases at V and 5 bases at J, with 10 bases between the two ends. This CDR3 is CASSIGLNNSPLHF. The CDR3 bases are TGCGCCAGCAGTATTGGCCTGAATAATTCACCCCTCCACTTT.

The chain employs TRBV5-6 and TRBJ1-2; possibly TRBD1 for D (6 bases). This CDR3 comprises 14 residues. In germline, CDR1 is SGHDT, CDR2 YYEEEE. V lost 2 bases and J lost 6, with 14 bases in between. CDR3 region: CASSFQQGWNGYTF. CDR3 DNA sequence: TGTGCCAGCAGCTTTCAGCAGGGGTGGAATGGCTACACCTTC.